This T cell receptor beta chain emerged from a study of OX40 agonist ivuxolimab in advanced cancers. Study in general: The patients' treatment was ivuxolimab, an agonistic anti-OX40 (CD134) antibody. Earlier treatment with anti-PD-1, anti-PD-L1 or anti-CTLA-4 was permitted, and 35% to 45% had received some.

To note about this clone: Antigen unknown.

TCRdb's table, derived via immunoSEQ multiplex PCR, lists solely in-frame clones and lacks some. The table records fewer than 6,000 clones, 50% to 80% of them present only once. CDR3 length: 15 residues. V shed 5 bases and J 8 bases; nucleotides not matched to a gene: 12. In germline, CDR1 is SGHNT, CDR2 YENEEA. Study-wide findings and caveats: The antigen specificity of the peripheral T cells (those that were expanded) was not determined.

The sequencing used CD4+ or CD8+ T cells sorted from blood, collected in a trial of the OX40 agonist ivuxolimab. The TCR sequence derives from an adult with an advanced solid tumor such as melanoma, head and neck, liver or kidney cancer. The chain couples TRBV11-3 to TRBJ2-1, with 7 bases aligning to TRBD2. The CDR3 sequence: CASSPDPSGNYEQFF. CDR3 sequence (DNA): TGTGCCAGCAGCCCCGACCCTAGCGGAAATTATGAGCAGTTCTTC.